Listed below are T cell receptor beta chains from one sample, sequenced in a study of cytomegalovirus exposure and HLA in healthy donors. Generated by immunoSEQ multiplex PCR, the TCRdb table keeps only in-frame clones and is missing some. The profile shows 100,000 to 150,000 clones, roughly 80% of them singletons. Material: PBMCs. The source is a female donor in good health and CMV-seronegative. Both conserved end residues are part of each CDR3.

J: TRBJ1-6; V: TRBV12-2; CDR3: CASRLQGNLGSPLHF
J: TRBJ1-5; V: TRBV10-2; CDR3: CASSDRASNQPQHF
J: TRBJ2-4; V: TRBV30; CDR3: CAWTAQGLAKNIQYF
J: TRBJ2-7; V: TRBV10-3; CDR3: CAIRGGQSHEQYF
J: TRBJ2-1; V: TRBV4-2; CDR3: CASSPGTLSYNEQFF
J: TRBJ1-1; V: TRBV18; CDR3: CASSPQGQTEAFF
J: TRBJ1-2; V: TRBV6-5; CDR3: CASSRGQNYGYTF
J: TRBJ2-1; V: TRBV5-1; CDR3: CASSLDSNNEQFF
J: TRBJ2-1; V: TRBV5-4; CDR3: CASSRSGVTYNEQFF
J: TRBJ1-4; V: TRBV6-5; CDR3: CASSYSLGRTNEKLFF
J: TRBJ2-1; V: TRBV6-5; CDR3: CASSYGRNNEQFF
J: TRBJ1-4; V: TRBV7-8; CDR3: CASSQARRRNEKLFF